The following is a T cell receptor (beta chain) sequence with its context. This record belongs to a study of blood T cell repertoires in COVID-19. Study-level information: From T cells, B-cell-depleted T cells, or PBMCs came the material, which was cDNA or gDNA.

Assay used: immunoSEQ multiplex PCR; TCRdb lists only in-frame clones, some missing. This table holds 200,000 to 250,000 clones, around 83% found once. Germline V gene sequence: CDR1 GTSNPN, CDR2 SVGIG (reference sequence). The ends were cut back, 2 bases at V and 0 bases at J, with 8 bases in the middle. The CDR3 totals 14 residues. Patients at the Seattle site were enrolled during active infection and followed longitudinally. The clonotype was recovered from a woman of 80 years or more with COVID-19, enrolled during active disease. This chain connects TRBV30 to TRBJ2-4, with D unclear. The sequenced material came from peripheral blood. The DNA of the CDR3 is TGTGCCTGGAGTCAGTCGGGAGCCAAAAACATTCAGTACTTC. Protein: CAWSQSGAKNIQYF.